In its sample, the clone carrying this T cell receptor (beta chain) was seen a few times. Its antigen is undetermined. These data come from a study of T cell responses to AZD1222 COVID-19 vaccine. Study context: The analysis combined second doses at about 4 or about 12 weeks. Regarding the study as a whole: The CD4 TCRs associated with vaccination extended across spike and predominated at 160-218 and 743-854.

Produced via immunoSEQ multiplex PCR; TCRdb's table is partial and in-frame only. The sample carries 100,000 to 150,000 clones, 92% recorded once. There are 13 residues in the CDR3. The gene calls are TRBV12-2 and TRBJ1-5. TRBV12-2 constitutes a pseudogene. The receptor comes from an adult in good health. The input for sequencing was peripheral blood, taken on day 0 of AZD1222 vaccination. The CDR3 region is CASRSMGDQPQHF. The DNA for the CDR3 is TGTGCAAGTCGCTCTATGGGGGATCAGCCCCAGCATTTT.